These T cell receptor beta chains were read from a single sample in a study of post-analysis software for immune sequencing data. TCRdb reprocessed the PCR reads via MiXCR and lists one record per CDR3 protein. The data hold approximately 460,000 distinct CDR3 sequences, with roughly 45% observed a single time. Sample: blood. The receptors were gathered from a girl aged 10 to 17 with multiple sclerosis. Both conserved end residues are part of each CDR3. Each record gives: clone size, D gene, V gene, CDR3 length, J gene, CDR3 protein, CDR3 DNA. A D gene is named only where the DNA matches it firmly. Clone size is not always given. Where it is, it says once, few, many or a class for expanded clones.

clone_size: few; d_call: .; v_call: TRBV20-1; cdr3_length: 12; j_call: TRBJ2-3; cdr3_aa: CSALRGADTQYF; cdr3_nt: TGCAGTGCATTGAGGGGGGCAGATACGCAGTATTTT
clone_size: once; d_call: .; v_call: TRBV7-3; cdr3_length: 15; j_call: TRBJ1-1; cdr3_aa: CASSLEAGANTEAFF; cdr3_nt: TGTGCCAGCAGCTTAGAGGCAGGAGCGAACACTGAAGCTTTCTTT
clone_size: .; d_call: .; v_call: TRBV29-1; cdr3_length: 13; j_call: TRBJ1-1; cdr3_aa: CSVVTGIETEAFF; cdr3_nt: TGCAGCGTCGTAACAGGGATTGAAACTGAAGCTTTCTTT
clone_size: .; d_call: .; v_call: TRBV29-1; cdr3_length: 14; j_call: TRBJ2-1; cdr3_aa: CSVEIQWDYNEQFF; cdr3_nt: TGCAGCGTTGAAATCCAGTGGGACTACAATGAGCAGTTCTTC
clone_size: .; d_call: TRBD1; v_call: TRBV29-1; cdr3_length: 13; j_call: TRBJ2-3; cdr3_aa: CSVTGQYTDTQYF; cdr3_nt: TGCAGCGTAACGGGACAGTACACAGATACGCAGTATTTT
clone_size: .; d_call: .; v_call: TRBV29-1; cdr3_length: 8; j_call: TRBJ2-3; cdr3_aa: CSAGWGYF; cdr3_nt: TGCAGCGCGGGGTGGGGGTATTTT
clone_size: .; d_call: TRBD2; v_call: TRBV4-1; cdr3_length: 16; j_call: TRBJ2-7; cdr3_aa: CASSQDLREDYYEQYF; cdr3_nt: TGCGCCAGCAGCCAAGATCTGCGGGAGGATTACTACGAGCAGTACTTC
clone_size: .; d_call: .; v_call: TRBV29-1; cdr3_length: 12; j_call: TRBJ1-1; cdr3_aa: CSVSPLNTEAFF; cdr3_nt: TGCAGCGTTTCCCCCCTGAACACTGAAGCTTTCTTT
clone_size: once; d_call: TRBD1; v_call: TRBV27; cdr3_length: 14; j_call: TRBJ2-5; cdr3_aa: CASRTNRGPETQYF; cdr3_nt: TGTGCCAGCAGAACTAACAGGGGGCCAGAGACCCAGTACTTC
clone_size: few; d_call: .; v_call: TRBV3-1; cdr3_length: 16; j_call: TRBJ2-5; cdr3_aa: CASSQITGDPQETQYF; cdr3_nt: TGTGCCAGCAGCCAAATTACCGGGGACCCCCAAGAGACCCAGTACTTC
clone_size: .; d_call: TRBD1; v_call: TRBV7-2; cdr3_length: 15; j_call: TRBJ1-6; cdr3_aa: CASSITGQGNSPLHF; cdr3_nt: TGTGCCAGCAGCATTACGGGACAGGGGAATTCACCCCTCCACTTT
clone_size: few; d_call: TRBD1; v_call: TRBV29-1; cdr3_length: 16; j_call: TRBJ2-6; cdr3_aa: CSVEGRGLAGANVLTF; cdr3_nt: TGCAGCGTTGAGGGCAGGGGGCTTGCTGGGGCCAACGTCCTGACTTTC
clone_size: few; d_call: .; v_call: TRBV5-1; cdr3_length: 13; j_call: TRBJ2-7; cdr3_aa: CASSLDPHYEQYF; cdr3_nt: TGCGCCAGCAGCTTGGACCCCCACTACGAGCAGTACTTC
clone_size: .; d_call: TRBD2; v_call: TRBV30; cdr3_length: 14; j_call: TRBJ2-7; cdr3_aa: CAWSVPGGSYEQYF; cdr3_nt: TGTGCCTGGAGTGTACCGGGGGGCTCCTACGAGCAGTACTTC
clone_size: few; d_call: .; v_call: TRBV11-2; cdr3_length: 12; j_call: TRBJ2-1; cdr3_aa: CASGGTLYEQFF; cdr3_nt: TGTGCCAGCGGGGGGACTTTATACGAGCAGTTCTTC
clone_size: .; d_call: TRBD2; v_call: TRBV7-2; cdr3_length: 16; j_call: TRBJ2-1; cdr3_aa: CASSPPGLAVLGEQFF; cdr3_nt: TGTGCCAGCAGCCCTCCGGGACTAGCGGTATTGGGTGAGCAGTTCTTC
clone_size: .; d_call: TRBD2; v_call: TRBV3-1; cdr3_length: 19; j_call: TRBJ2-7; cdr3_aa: CASSQVFPSGGSSPYEQYF; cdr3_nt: TGTGCCAGCAGCCAAGTTTTCCCCTCGGGCGGGAGTTCGCCCTACGAGCAGTACTTC
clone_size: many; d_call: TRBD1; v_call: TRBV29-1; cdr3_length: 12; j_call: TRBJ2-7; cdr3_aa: CSVRTGFHEQYF; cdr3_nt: TGCAGCGTGAGGACAGGGTTTCACGAGCAGTACTTC
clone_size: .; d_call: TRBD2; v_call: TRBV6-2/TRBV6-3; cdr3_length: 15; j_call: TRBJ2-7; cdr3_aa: CASSSFTSGSYEQYF; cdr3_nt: TGTGCCAGCAGCTCCTTTACTAGCGGCTCCTACGAGCAGTACTTC
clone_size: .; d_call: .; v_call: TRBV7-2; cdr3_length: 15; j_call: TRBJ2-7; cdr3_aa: CASSLVEGTDYEQYF; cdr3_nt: TGTGCCAGCAGCTTGGTAGAGGGGACCGACTACGAGCAGTACTTC
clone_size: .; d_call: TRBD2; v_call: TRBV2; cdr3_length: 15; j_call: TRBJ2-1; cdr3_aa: CASSDYGTRDNEQFF; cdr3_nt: TGTGCCAGCAGTGATTACGGGACTAGAGACAATGAGCAGTTCTTC
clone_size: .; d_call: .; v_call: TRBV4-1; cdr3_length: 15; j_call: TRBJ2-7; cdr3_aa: CASSQPHRANYEQYF; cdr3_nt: TGCGCCAGCAGCCAACCCCACAGGGCGAACTACGAGCAGTACTTC
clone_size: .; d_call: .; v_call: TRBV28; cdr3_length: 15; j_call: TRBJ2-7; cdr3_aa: CASSLGDILIYEQYF; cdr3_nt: TGTGCCAGCAGTTTGGGGGACATCCTCATCTACGAGCAGTACTTC
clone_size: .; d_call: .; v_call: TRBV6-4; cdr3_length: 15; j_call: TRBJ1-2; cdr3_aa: CASSLDGESNYGYTF; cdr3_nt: TGTGCCAGCAGTCTTGACGGGGAGAGTAACTATGGCTACACCTTC
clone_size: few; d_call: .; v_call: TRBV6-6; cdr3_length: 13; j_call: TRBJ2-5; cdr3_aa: CASSPTERETQYF; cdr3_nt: TGTGCCAGCAGTCCAACAGAACGAGAGACCCAGTACTTC
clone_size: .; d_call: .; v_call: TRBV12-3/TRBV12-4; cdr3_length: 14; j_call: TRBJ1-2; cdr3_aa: CASSLDSRHYGYTF; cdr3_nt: TGTGCCAGCAGTTTGGACAGCCGTCACTATGGCTACACCTTC
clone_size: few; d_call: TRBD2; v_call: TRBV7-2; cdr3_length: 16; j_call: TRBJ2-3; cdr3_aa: CASSLGLAGYTDTQYF; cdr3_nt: TGTGCCAGCAGCTTAGGACTAGCGGGGTACACAGATACGCAGTATTTT
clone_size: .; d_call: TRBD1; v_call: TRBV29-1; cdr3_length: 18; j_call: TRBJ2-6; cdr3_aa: CSVESRDRGKTGANVLTF; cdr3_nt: TGCAGCGTTGAATCCCGGGACAGGGGAAAAACTGGGGCCAACGTCCTGACTTTC
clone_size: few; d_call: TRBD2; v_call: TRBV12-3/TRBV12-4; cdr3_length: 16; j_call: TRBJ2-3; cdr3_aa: CASSPRLAEGTDTQYF; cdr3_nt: TGTGCCAGCAGTCCAAGACTAGCGGAAGGTACAGATACGCAGTATTTT
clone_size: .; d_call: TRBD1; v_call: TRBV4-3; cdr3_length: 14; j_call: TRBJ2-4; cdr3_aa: CASSQVQGGNIQYF; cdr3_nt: TGCGCCAGCAGCCAAGTACAGGGGGGAAACATTCAGTACTTC
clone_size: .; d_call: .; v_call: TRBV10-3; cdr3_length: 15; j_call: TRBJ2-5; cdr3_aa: CAISESLGGQETQYF; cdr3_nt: TGTGCCATCAGTGAGTCACTGGGAGGCCAAGAGACCCAGTACTTC
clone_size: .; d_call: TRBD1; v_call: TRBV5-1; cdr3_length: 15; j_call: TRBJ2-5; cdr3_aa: CASSLQDRGRETQYF; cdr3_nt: TGCGCCAGCAGCTTGCAGGACAGGGGGCGGGAGACCCAGTACTTC